This T cell receptor (beta chain) was observed in a study of persistence of HIV-infected CD4 T cells. General study findings and limits: Proviral oligoclonality tracked with TCR oligoclonality within the same sorted cells.

Of note for this clone: Its target is not known.

Lysates of CMV-infected fibroblasts at about 10 ug/mL stimulated these cells. Memory cells lacking CD40L and CD69 with high CD45RO were sorted. Suppressive ART was started during chronic HIV-1 infection in these adults. This CDR3 has 15 residues. Germline V gives CDR1 GTSNPN, CDR2 SVGIG (reference sequence). V was pared by 4 bases and J by 1 base, with 17 bases between. The immunoSEQ assay was version 4, run in survey mode. TCRdb's table, derived via immunoSEQ multiplex PCR, lists solely in-frame clones and lacks some. Of fewer than 30,000 clones in the sample, roughly 78% were seen once. This specimen was CD4+ T cells sorted from PBMCs after roughly 17-hour stimulation, taken from a patient who received antiretroviral therapy. This chain links TRBV30 with TRBJ2-7; tentatively, D is TRBD2 (7 bases). This receptor was obtained from an adult man with HIV who was CMV-seropositive. This CDR3 is CAWMGGQALSYEQYF. The CDR3 DNA sequence: TGTGCCTGGATGGGGGGGCAGGCCCTTTCCTACGAGCAGTACTTC. The full variable domain, with the rest looked up from reference TRBV30 and TRBJ2-7, is SQTIHQWPATLVQPVGSPLSLECTVEGTSNPNLYWYRQAAGRGLQLLFYSVGIGQISSEVPQNLSASRPQDRQFILSSKKLLLSDSGFYLCAWMGGQALSYEQYFGPGTRLTVT.